A selection of T cell receptor beta chains follows, all from one sample in a study of T cells after yellow fever vaccination. MiXCR was run by TCRdb on the 5' RACE reads, yielding one entry per CDR3 protein. The table has hundreds of thousands of distinct CDR3 sequences, roughly 12% seen once. The input for sequencing was PBMCs, taken on the day of the yellow fever booster vaccination. These receptor sequences come from a man aged 25-40 years who received the YFV17D yellow fever vaccine. Both conserved end residues are trimmed from each CDR3. Fields, in order: J gene, D gene, clone size, V gene, CDR3 length, CDR3 protein. D genes are given only for firm matches. A row's size may be missing; if present it is once, few, many or a size class.

TRBJ2-1 | - | - | TRBV24-1 | 16 | ATSDPRAGRKGIDEQF
TRBJ2-5 | - | few | TRBV7-2 | 11 | ASSTAYQETQY
TRBJ2-6 | - | - | TRBV12-3/TRBV12-4 | 12 | ASRLQSGANVLT
TRBJ2-7 | - | many | TRBV5-1 | 13 | ASSLEGQTGYEQY
TRBJ2-3 | - | - | TRBV7-2 | 11 | ASSLGREDTQY
TRBJ2-6 | - | few | TRBV12-3/TRBV12-4 | 12 | ASSRRSGANVLT
TRBJ1-5 | - | few | TRBV30 | 13 | AWNVGAAMSQPQH
TRBJ2-5 | TRBD2 | many | TRBV28 | 11 | ASSPLAEETQY
TRBJ1-5 | - | few | TRBV27 | 13 | ASSLSRQDNQPQH
TRBJ2-7 | TRBD2 | many | TRBV5-4 | 14 | ASSPGGLAGSYEQY
TRBJ2-5 | - | few | TRBV10-3 | 13 | AISASRDLKETQY
TRBJ2-7 | - | - | TRBV27 | 12 | ASCPGTPSYEQY
TRBJ1-6 | - | few | TRBV7-9 | 11 | ASVGGGNSPLH
TRBJ2-3 | TRBD2 | many | TRBV20-1 | 12 | SARGSGTTDTQY
TRBJ2-1 | TRBD1 | few | TRBV12-3/TRBV12-4 | 11 | ASRDRFFNEQF
TRBJ2-1 | TRBD2 | - | TRBV6-5 | 14 | ASLPSFSGPYNEQF
TRBJ2-3 | - | few | TRBV7-8 | 13 | ASSLDSGSTDTQY
TRBJ2-7 | - | few | TRBV20-1 | 10 | SATGPAYEQY
TRBJ1-6 | - | - | TRBV6-5 | 13 | ASSYIGGLDSPLH
TRBJ2-5 | - | - | TRBV18 | 15 | ASSPPGRFLLQETQY
TRBJ2-7 | - | - | TRBV10-3 | 11 | AIGSTSESEQY
TRBJ2-7 | - | few | TRBV20-1 | 10 | SSSGQSYEQY
TRBJ2-7 | - | few | TRBV15 | 14 | ATSRDPGGALGEQY
TRBJ2-2 | TRBD2 | many | TRBV29-1 | 10 | SVEGRADELF
TRBJ2-2 | - | - | TRBV12-3/TRBV12-4 | 11 | ASSIQSTGELF
TRBJ1-1 | - | - | TRBV12-3/TRBV12-4 | 16 | ASSLSLWPTGRNTEAF
TRBJ2-5 | TRBD1 | - | TRBV7-2 | 15 | ASSLRTGGFSFGTQY
TRBJ2-1 | - | few | TRBV6-2/TRBV6-3 | 13 | ASLYVGSSYNEQF
TRBJ1-1 | - | many | TRBV5-1 | 9 | ASSFGTEAF
TRBJ2-1 | TRBD2 | - | TRBV20-1 | 13 | SARLAGALYNEQF
TRBJ2-7 | - | - | TRBV20-1 | 11 | SASPNKAYEQY
TRBJ2-7 | TRBD2 | - | TRBV29-1 | 11 | SVRGGAAYEQY
TRBJ2-7 | - | - | TRBV5-6 | 10 | ASSLSRWEQY
TRBJ2-5 | - | many | TRBV20-1 | 13 | SARDASRSQETQY
TRBJ1-2 | - | few | TRBV14 | 14 | ASSRGGSPLYYGYT
TRBJ2-4 | - | - | TRBV9 | 12 | ASSVAVQGNIQY
TRBJ2-1 | TRBD2 | - | TRBV29-1 | 11 | SVSLAGVGEQF
TRBJ1-5 | - | - | TRBV25-1 | 12 | ASSEVGGNQPQH
TRBJ2-1 | - | - | TRBV9 | 11 | ASSVDGYNEQF
TRBJ2-3 | - | - | TRBV29-1 | 13 | SVEGWGPRTDTQY
TRBJ2-7 | - | few | TRBV4-2 | 13 | ASRPHPGLNYEQY
TRBJ1-2 | TRBD1 | - | TRBV12-3/TRBV12-4 | 13 | ASNPLGQGFTGYT
TRBJ1-1 | - | many | TRBV5-1 | 13 | ASSLVLGADTEAF
TRBJ2-3 | - | few | TRBV15 | 13 | ATSRGGVFTDTQY
TRBJ2-3 | - | few | TRBV7-2 | 14 | ASSLGIGTHSDTQY
TRBJ2-3 | - | - | TRBV20-1 | 10 | SAYLTPDTQY
TRBJ2-3 | TRBD2 | - | TRBV2 | 13 | ASTGTSGSPDTQY
TRBJ1-2 | - | - | TRBV12-3/TRBV12-4 | 12 | ASSLGQVAYGYT
TRBJ2-7 | TRBD2 | few | TRBV27 | 13 | ASSLEFGGGGEQY
TRBJ1-1 | - | - | TRBV7-8 | 12 | ASRPVGENTEAF
TRBJ1-1 | - | once | TRBV20-1 | 9 | STYPTSSAF
TRBJ1-2 | - | many | TRBV28 | 12 | ASSSRGVPGGYT
TRBJ2-5 | TRBD1 | few | TRBV7-9 | 13 | ASSSKGQGGETQY